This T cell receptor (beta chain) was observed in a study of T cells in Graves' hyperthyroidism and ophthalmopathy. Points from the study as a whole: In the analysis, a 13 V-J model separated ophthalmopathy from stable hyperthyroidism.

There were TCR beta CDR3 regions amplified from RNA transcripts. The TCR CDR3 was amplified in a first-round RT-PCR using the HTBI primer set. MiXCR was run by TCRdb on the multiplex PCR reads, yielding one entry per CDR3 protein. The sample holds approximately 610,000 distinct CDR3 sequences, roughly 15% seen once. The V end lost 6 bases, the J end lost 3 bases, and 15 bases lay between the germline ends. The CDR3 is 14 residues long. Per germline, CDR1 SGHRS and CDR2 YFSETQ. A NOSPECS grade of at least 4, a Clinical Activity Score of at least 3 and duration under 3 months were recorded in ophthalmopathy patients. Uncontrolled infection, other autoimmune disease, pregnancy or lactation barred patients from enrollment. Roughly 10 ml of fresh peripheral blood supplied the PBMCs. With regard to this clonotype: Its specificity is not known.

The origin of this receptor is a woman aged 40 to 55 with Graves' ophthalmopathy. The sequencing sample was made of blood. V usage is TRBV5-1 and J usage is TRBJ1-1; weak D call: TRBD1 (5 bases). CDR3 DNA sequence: TGCGCCAGCAAGCCGACAGCGGAGGACACTGAAGCTTTCTTT. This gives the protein CASKPTAEDTEAFF. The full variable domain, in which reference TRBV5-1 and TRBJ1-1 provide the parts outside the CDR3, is KAGVTQTPRYLIKTRGQQVTLSCSPISGHRSVSWYQQTPGQGLQFLFEYFSETQRNKGNFPGRFSGRQFSNSRSEMNVSTLELGDSALYLCASKPTAEDTEAFFGQGTRLTVV.